This entry lists 25 T cell receptor beta chains sequenced from one sample in a study of blood T cell repertoires in COVID-19. Profiling relied on immunoSEQ multiplex PCR, and the TCRdb table lists in-frame clones only, not all of them. The sample has about 140,000 clones, 87% seen once. The material sequenced was peripheral blood. The receptors come from a human donor in a cohort sampled during active COVID-19.

The chain carries TRBV19 and TRBJ2-7; TRBD2 matches 7 bases. CDR3 length: 11 residues. The ends lost 10 bases at V and 7 bases at J; junction bases unmatched: 7. Per germline, CDR1 LNHDA and CDR2 SQIVND (reference sequence). The CDR3 DNA is TGTGCCACTCAGCGGGATTGGGAGCAGTACTTC. It is translated as CATQRDWEQYF.

The chain couples TRBV5-6 to TRBJ2-1, with TRBD2 matching 16 bases. V dropped 1 base and J dropped 7; count of bases not matched to a gene: 5. This CDR3 is 17 amino acids long. Germline V lookup: CDR1 SGHDT, CDR2 YYEEEE. CDR3 region: CASSLPGLAGGRNEQFF. CDR3 bases: TGTGCCAGCAGCTTGCCGGGACTAGCGGGGGGGCGGAATGAGCAGTTCTTC.

This chain connects TRBV3-1 (or the pseudogene TRBV3-2) to TRBJ2-7, with 9 nucleotides matching TRBD1. The germline V gene encodes CDR1 LGHDT and CDR2 YNNKEL (reference sequence). Trimming at V came to 5 bases and at J to 1 base, leaving 6 bases not matched to a gene. This CDR3 is 15 amino acids long. The chain's CDR3 is CASSEGQGLSYEQYF. CDR3 in DNA: TGTGCCAGCAGCGAGGGACAGGGATTATCCTACGAGCAGTACTTC.

This clone turned up a few times. The rearrangement joins TRBV12-3 or TRBV12-4 to TRBJ2-7; the match to TRBD2 covers 9 bases. Trimming at V came to 7 bases and at J to 5 bases, leaving 6 bases not matched to a gene. The CDR3 consists of 13 residues. In DNA form, the CDR3 reads TGTGCCAGCAATACGGCGGGAGGGCACGAGCAGTACTTC. Its translation: CASNTAGGHEQYF.

V is TRBV6-5 and J is TRBJ2-7; weak D call: TRBD2 (6 bases). V shed 6 bases and J shed 0 bases, with 9 bases lying between them. Germline loops: CDR1 MNHEY, CDR2 SVGAGI. There are 13 residues in the CDR3. The CDR3 DNA follows: TGTGCCAGCAGAGGCGGGATCTCCTACGAGCAGTACTTC. Translated: CASRGGISYEQYF.

The chain is built from TRBV18 and TRBJ2-5, with 12 positions matching TRBD2. Germline V gene data show CDR1 as KGHSH and CDR2 as LQKENI. The J segment lost 10 bases and the V segment lost 5 bases, leaving 8 bases of the junction unmatched. This CDR3 is 14 amino acids long. The CDR3 nucleotides are TGTGCCAGCTCAACCGGGACTAGCGGGTGGATCCAGTACTTC. It specifies CASSTGTSGWIQYF.

The chain combines TRBV9 with TRBJ2-7; D gene uncertain. This CDR3 has 13 residues. The V and J ends lost 4 bases and 4 bases respectively, with 12 bases between them. The V gene's germline CDR1 is SGDLS and CDR2 YYNGEE. In DNA form, the CDR3 reads TGTGCCAGCAGCACCCGCTCTAATTACGAGCAGTACTTC. It codes for CASSTRSNYEQYF.

This clone has just a few counts. The CDR3, as DNA: TGTGCCAGCAGTGAAGGGCTTCCTGGCTACACCTTC. Amino acid sequence: CASSEGLPGYTF. This sequence joins TRBV6-1 and TRBJ1-2; D unclear. The CDR3 extends over 12 amino acids. CDR1 and CDR2 from the germline V gene are MNHNS and SASEGT. Between the trimmed V and J ends, which lost 1 base and 7 bases, there was a span of 7 bases.

This sequence joins TRBV28 and TRBJ2-6; 9 positions match TRBD2. This CDR3 is 18 amino acids long. Germline V gene data show CDR1 as MDHEN and CDR2 as SYDVKM. With 3 bases clipped from V and 4 bases from J, the junction kept 10 bases outside the gene matches. The CDR3 nucleotides are TGTGCCAGCAGTTTTAGAGGAGCGGGAGGCGGGGGGGCCAACGTCCTGACTTTC. It encodes CASSFRGAGGGGANVLTF.

This clone was detected only once. The CDR3 DNA follows: TGTGCCAGCAGGGGACAGAACTATGGCTACACCTTC. Amino acid sequence: CASRGQNYGYTF. This chain connects TRBV5-4 to TRBJ1-2; 7 bases are a match to TRBD1. The germline gives CDR1 SGHNT, CDR2 YYREEE (reference sequence). There are 12 residues in the CDR3. V was pared by 5 bases and J by 2 bases, with 0 bases of the junction left unmatched.

The chain recombines TRBV2 with TRBJ2-7; D perhaps matches TRBD2 (6 bases). CDR3 size: 13 residues. V was cut by 7 bases and J by 5 bases, with 15 bases left in between. In germline, CDR1 is SNHLY, CDR2 FYNNEI. CDR3 coding DNA: TGTGCCAGCAACCCAGCGGGCCGAGACGAGCAGTACTTC. This encodes CASNPAGRDEQYF.

The chain carries TRBV30 and TRBJ2-7, with a weak D call TRBD1 (6 bases). The CDR3 length is 13 residues. The V and J ends lost 3 bases and 2 bases respectively, with 11 bases between them. Germline loops: CDR1 GTSNPN, CDR2 SVGIG (reference sequence). The CDR3 protein is CAWSRDTAYEQYF. Here the CDR3 DNA reads TGTGCCTGGAGCCGGGACACCGCCTACGAGCAGTACTTC.

The J gene is TRBJ1-2, the V gene TRBV28; D perhaps matches TRBD1 (6 bases). The germline V and J ends were trimmed by 3 bases and 0 bases, with 8 bases remaining between them. Per the germline V gene, CDR1 is MDHEN and CDR2 is SYDVKM. The CDR3 is made up of 14 amino acids. The CDR3 loop is CASSLDRPNYGYTF. The DNA of the CDR3 is TGTGCCAGCAGTTTGGACAGACCTAACTATGGCTACACCTTC.

The rearrangement links TRBV7-3 to TRBJ2-1; D ambiguous. V was trimmed by 4 bases and J by 7 bases, leaving 29 bases between them. Germline CDR1 SGHTA, CDR2 FQGTGA. The CDR3 covers 19 residues. The CDR3 is CASSSVAGFPPLDINEQFF. The CDR3 nucleotides are TGTGCCAGCAGCTCCGTCGCAGGATTTCCCCCTTTAGATATAAATGAGCAGTTCTTC.

This clone occurred a few times. The genes are TRBV30 and TRBJ2-2, with D perhaps matching TRBD1 (6 bases). Germline V gene sequence: CDR1 GTSNPN, CDR2 SVGIG (reference sequence). This CDR3 contains 14 residues. Trimming took off 1 base at V and 4 bases at J, with 10 bases between the two ends. DNA for the CDR3: TGTGCCTGGAGTGGGGCCAGGGGCACCGGGGAGCTGTTTTTT. It yields the protein CAWSGARGTGELFF. The variable domain in full, completed from reference TRBV30 and TRBJ2-2, reads SQTIHQWPATLVQPVGSPLSLECTVEGTSNPNLYWYRQAAGRGLQLLFYSVGIGQISSEVPQNLSASRPQDRQFILSSKKLLLSDSGFYLCAWSGARGTGELFFGEGSRLTVL.

This chain connects TRBV11-2 to TRBJ2-5, with D perhaps matching TRBD2 (6 bases). Trimming removed 2 bases from V and 1 base from J, with 14 bases in between. Germline values: CDR1 SGHAT, CDR2 FQNNGV. The CDR3 is 16 amino acids. The CDR3 is CASSLLSGEVQETQYF. Written as DNA, the CDR3 is TGTGCCAGCAGCTTATTATCGGGGGAAGTCCAAGAGACCCAGTACTTC. Full variable domain (outside the CDR3, taken from reference TRBV11-2 and TRBJ2-5): EAGVAQSPRYKIIEKRQSVAFWCNPISGHATLYWYQQILGQGPKLLIQFQNNGVVDDSQLPKDRFSAERLKGVDSTLKIQPAKLEDSAVYLCASSLLSGEVQETQYFGPGTRLLVL.

On this clone: The junction does not match germline at one end; this may be a read error. The CDR3 DNA sequence: TGTGCTAGCAGCTCCCCCCCCCGGGGGAGGTACTACGAGCAGTACTTC. This translates into CASSSPPRGRYYEQYF. The chain uses TRBV7-7 and TRBJ2-7, with TRBD2 as a possible D gene (6 bases). This CDR3 region has 16 residues. Germline V CDR1 and CDR2: SSHAT, FNYEAQ (reference sequence).

The gene calls are TRBV15 and TRBJ2-4, with 9 bases fitting TRBD1. Germline CDR1 is LNHNV and CDR2 is YYDKDF (reference sequence). CDR3 size: 16 residues. The V and J ends lost 0 bases and 4 bases, in that order; junction bases with no gene match: 4. The CDR3 sequence: CATSRDRGTGKNIQYF. CDR3 sequence (DNA): TGTGCCACCAGCAGAGATCGGGGGACAGGGAAAAACATTCAGTACTTC.

The CDR3 here is CASSRSRGNEQFF. Written as DNA, the CDR3 is TGTGCCAGCAGCCGTAGTCGGGGGAATGAGCAGTTCTTC. The V call is TRBV7-2, the J call TRBJ2-1; possibly TRBD2 for D (6 bases). CDR1 and CDR2 (germline): SGHTA, FQGNSA. CDR3 size: 13 residues. V was shortened by 5 bases and J by 7 bases, with 12 bases between the two germline ends.

This sequence joins TRBV5-1 and TRBJ2-1, with no clear D. The CDR3 extends over 12 amino acids. Trimming removed 1 base from V and 6 bases from J, with 5 bases in between. Germline V gene lookup returns CDR1 SGHRS and CDR2 YFSETQ. This CDR3 is CASSLNFNEQFF. CDR3 in DNA: TGCGCCAGCAGCTTGAACTTCAATGAGCAGTTCTTC.

The rearrangement uses TRBV29-1 and TRBJ2-3, with D possibly being TRBD2 (5 bases). With 6 bases removed from V and 4 bases from J, the gap between germline ends came to 17 bases. The germline gives CDR1 SQVTM, CDR2 ANQGSEA. The CDR3 totals 14 residues. The CDR3 is CSVSMRAGADTQYF. The CDR3 coding sequence is TGCAGCGTAAGTATGCGGGCCGGAGCAGATACGCAGTATTTT.

V and J are TRBV28 and TRBJ1-1; D is unresolved. The CDR3 consists of 14 residues. The germline CDR1 and CDR2 sequences are MDHEN and SYDVKM. The V and J ends lost 8 bases and 1 base respectively, with 14 bases between them. DNA of the CDR3: TGTGCCAGCTATCCCCCATGGCCGAACACTGAAGCTTTCTTT. Amino acids: CASYPPWPNTEAFF.

The rearrangement links TRBV13 to TRBJ1-2, with TRBD1 identical over 12 bases. This CDR3 comprises 14 residues. After removal of 6 bases from V and 6 bases from J, the junction contained 5 bases not matched to a gene. Germline CDR1 is PRHDT and CDR2 is FYEKMQ (reference sequence). The CDR3, as DNA: TGTGCCAGCAGTGGGGGACAGGGGGCCCATGGCTACACCTTC. Translation gives CASSGGQGAHGYTF. Combining the CDR3 with reference TRBV13 and TRBJ1-2 gives the whole variable domain AAGVIQSPRHLIKEKRETATLKCYPIPRHDTVYWYQQGPGQDPQFLISFYEKMQSDKGSIPDRFSAQQFSDYHSELNMSSLELGDSALYFCASSGGQGAHGYTFGSGTRLTVV.

The chain employs TRBV18 and TRBJ2-7; 10 bases agree with TRBD2. After removal of 5 bases from V and 7 bases from J, the junction contained 8 bases not matched to a gene. Germline values: CDR1 KGHSH, CDR2 LQKENI. CDR3 length equals 14 residues. The CDR3 coding sequence is TGTGCCAGCTCAAGGCAGCGGGGGGGAGAAGAGCAGTACTTC. It yields the protein CASSRQRGGEEQYF. The variable domain in full, with the rest retrieved from reference TRBV18 and TRBJ2-7, is NAGVMQNPRHLVRRRGQEARLRCSPMKGHSHVYWYRQLPEEGLKFMVYLQKENIIDESGMPKERFSAEFPKEGPSILRIQQVVRGDSAAYFCASSRQRGGEEQYFGPGTRLTVT.

J is TRBJ1-1 and V is TRBV5-1; D gene unclear. V lost 0 bases and J lost 6, with 15 bases in between. Looked up from germline, CDR1 is SGHRS and CDR2 is YFSETQ. This CDR3 contains 15 residues. The CDR3 reads CASSLDFRSGAEAFF. CDR3 bases: TGCGCCAGCAGCTTGGATTTTCGAAGCGGCGCTGAAGCTTTCTTT.